One sample yielded the 8 T cell receptor beta chains listed below, sequenced in a study of T-cell memory formation after mild COVID-19. Using its own MiXCR run on the 5' RACE reads, TCRdb lists one record per CDR3 protein. Counted here are hundreds of thousands of distinct CDR3 sequences, about 18% occurring once; the ten biggest clones make up about 7.5%. Sequencing input: PBMCs or a T cell subset sorted from them (not recorded which). The receptor source for this set is an adult woman who had mild COVID-19 (a few samples of this study predate the infection). Cell type and time point are not known.

This chain uses TRBV6-5 with TRBJ1-2; D uncertain. The CDR3 contains 14 residues. Germline loops: CDR1 MNHEY, CDR2 SVGAGI. With 2 bases removed from V and 4 bases from J, the gap between germline ends came to 11 bases. CDR3 loop: CASSYGTAGYGYTF. The CDR3 DNA is TGTGCCAGCAGTTACGGTACTGCCGGCTATGGCTACACCTTC.

This clonotype was detected only a few times. The chain combines TRBV12-3 or TRBV12-4 with TRBJ1-2; D remains ambiguous. The CDR3 loop spans 15 amino acids. V lost 3 bases and J 4 bases, leaving 15 bases between the germline ends. The CDR3 spells CASSFSGVIAYGYTF. The DNA of the CDR3 is TGTGCCAGCAGTTTCTCGGGTGTGATAGCCTATGGCTACACCTTC.

This clonotype was counted only a few times. The chain links TRBV7-9 to TRBJ2-5; possibly TRBD1 for D (5 bases). V was clipped by 6 bases and J by 2 bases, with 13 bases between them. The CDR3 runs 14 residues. CDR1 is SEHNR and CDR2 is FQNEAQ in the germline V gene (reference sequence). CDR3 sequence: CASSPGITQETQYF. CDR3 sequence (DNA): TGTGCCAGCAGTCCAGGGATCACTCAAGAGACCCAGTACTTC.

The gene calls are TRBV7-9 and TRBJ2-1; TRBD2 matches 10 bases. With 10 bases clipped from V and 5 bases from J, the junction kept 8 bases outside the gene matches. The length of the CDR3 is 14 residues. CDR1 is SEHNR and CDR2 is FQNEAQ in the germline V gene (reference sequence). The CDR3 is CATKLAGYNNEQFF. In DNA form, the CDR3 reads TGTGCCACGAAACTAGCGGGGTACAACAATGAGCAGTTCTTC.

The genes are TRBV24-1 and TRBJ1-5, with D uncertain. Germline values: CDR1 KGHDR, CDR2 SFDVKD. Trimming removed 3 bases at V and 1 base at J, with 9 bases between. The CDR3 runs 15 residues. In nucleotides, the CDR3 is TGTGCCACCAGTGATCGAACGGGCAGCAATCAGCCCCAGCATTTT. Amino acids: CATSDRTGSNQPQHF.

This clonotype was picked up a small number of times. The chain uses TRBV18 and TRBJ1-3, with 8 bases matching TRBD1. The CDR3 has 16 residues. The junction had 6 bases not matched to a gene; V was cut back by 1 base and J by 4 bases. The V gene's germline CDR1 is KGHSH and CDR2 LQKENI. CDR3 nucleotides: TGTGCCAGCTCACCACTCCCGACAGGGGAAGGAAACACCATATATTTT. Amino acid sequence: CASSPLPTGEGNTIYF.

V and J are TRBV28 and TRBJ1-2, with D perhaps TRBD1 (5 bases). Trimming took 5 bases from V and 4 from J, leaving 14 bases between them. The CDR3 spans 14 residues. Germline V CDR1 and CDR2: MDHEN, SYDVKM. The CDR3 loop is CASSPRLGGYGYTF. CDR3 coding DNA: TGTGCCAGCAGTCCGCGATTGGGGGGCTATGGCTACACCTTC.

The chain combines TRBV3-1 with TRBJ2-5, with D unclear. Germline-derived CDR1 and CDR2 are LGHDT and YNNKEL (reference sequence). This CDR3 has 16 residues. V was cut by 3 bases and J by 4 bases, with 18 bases left in between. The CDR3 region has the DNA TGTGCCAGCAGCCATGCGGTGGGGTGGTCTGGAGAGACCCAGTACTTC. It yields the protein CASSHAVGWSGETQYF.